Sequencing of this T cell receptor beta chain was carried out in a study of T cell responses to AZD1222 COVID-19 vaccine. Overall study: Pooled in the analysis were second doses at about 4 or about 12 weeks. Study observations and caveats: Just 6 or 7 people given AZD1222 tested seropositive at baseline. Epitopes outside B.1.351 and B.1.1.7 mutated regions reportedly drew nearly half of spike TCRs.

The CDR3 has 12 amino acids. Deletions cut 6 bases from V and 7 bases from J, with 7 bases between. Produced via immunoSEQ multiplex PCR; TCRdb's table is partial and in-frame only. The sample carries about 100,000 clones, approximately 90% recorded once. A word on this clone: Its antigen is unidentified.

The genes are TRBV12-3 or TRBV12-4 and TRBJ1-6; no firm D call. The source material was peripheral blood, sampled on day 0 of AZD1222 vaccination. This TCR was sampled from an adult in good health. The DNA for the CDR3 is TGTGCCAGCAGGGCAGCAAATTCACCCCTCCACTTT. Amino acids: CASRAANSPLHF.